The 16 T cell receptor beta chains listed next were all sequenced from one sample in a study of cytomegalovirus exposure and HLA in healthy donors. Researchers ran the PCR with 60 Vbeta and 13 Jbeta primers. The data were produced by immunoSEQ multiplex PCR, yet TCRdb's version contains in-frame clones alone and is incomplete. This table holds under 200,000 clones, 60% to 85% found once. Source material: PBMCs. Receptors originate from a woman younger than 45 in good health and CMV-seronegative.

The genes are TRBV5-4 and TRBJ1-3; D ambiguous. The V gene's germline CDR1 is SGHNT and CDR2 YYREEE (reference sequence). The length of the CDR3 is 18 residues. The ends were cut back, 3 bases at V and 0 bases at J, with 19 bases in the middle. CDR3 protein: CASSYALAAGLSGNTIYF. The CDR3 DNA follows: TGTGCCAGCAGCTATGCCTTAGCGGCGGGTCTCTCTGGAAACACCATATATTTT. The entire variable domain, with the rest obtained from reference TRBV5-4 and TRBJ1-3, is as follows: ETGVTQSPTHLIKTRGQQVTLRCSSQSGHNTVSWYQQALGQGPQFIFQYYREEENGRGNFPPRFSGLQFPNYSSELNVNALELDDSALYLCASSYALAAGLSGNTIYFGEGSWLTVV.

DNA for the CDR3: TGTGCCAGCAGTAACAGGGGTAGCTCCTATAATTCACCCCTCCACTTT. This codes for CASSNRGSSYNSPLHF. This chain connects TRBV27 to TRBJ1-6; 7 bases fit TRBD1. J was trimmed by 0 bases and V by 5 bases; bases with no gene match: 4. This CDR3 spans 16 amino acids. Looked up from germline, CDR1 is MNHEY and CDR2 is SMNVEV (reference sequence).

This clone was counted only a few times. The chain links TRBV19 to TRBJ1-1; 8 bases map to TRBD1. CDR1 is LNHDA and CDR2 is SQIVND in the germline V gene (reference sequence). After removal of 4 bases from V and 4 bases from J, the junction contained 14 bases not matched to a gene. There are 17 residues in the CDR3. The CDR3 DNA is TGTGCCAGTAGTACCTCCAGGACAGGGTGGGGTTCCACTGAAGCTTTCTTT. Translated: CASSTSRTGWGSTEAFF.

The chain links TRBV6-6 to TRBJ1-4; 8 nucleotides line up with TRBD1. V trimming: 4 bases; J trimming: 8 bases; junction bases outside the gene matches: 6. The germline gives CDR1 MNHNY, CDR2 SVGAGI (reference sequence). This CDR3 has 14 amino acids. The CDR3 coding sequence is TGTGCCAGCAGTTGGGACAGGTTGGACGAAAAACTGTTTTTT. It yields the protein CASSWDRLDEKLFF.

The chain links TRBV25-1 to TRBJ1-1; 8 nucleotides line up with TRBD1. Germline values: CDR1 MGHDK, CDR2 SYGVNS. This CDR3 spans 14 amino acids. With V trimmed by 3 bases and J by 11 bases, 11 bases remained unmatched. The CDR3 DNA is TGTGCCAGCAGTGATCCCGGACAGGGACGGCCGGCTTTCTTT. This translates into CASSDPGQGRPAFF.

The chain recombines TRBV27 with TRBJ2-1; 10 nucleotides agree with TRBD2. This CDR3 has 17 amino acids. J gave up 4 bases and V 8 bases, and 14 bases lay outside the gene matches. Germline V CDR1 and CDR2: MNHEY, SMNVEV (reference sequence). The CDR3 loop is CASHSRQLAGPYNEQFF. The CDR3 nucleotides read TGTGCCAGCCATTCCCGACAACTAGCGGGGCCTTACAATGAGCAGTTCTTC.

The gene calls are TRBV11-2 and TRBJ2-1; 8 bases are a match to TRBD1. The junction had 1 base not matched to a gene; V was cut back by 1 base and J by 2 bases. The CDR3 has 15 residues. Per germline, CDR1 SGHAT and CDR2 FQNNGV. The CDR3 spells CASSLGTGTYNEQFF. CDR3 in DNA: TGTGCCAGCAGCTTAGGGACAGGGACCTACAATGAGCAGTTCTTC.

In DNA, the CDR3 is TGTGCCAGCAGCCGGGGAGACACTGAAGCTTTCTTT. Translated: CASSRGDTEAFF. The V and J genes are TRBV7-2 and TRBJ1-1; D uncertain. CDR3 length: 12 amino acids. V gave up 5 bases and J gave up 3 bases, with 7 bases separating them. The germline CDR1 and CDR2 sequences are SGHTA and FQGNSA.

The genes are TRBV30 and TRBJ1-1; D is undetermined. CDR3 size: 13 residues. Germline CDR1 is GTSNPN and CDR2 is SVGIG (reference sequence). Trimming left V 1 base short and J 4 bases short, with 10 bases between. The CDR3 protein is CAWSGPSGTEAFF. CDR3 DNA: TGTGCCTGGAGTGGCCCTTCCGGCACTGAAGCTTTCTTT.

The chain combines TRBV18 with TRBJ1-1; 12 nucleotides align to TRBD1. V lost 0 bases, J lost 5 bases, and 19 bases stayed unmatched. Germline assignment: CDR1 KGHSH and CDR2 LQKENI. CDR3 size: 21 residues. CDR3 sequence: CASSPPLAIVGTGGVGTEAFF. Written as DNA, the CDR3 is TGTGCCAGCTCACCACCGCTGGCTATAGTCGGGACAGGGGGCGTGGGGACTGAAGCTTTCTTT.

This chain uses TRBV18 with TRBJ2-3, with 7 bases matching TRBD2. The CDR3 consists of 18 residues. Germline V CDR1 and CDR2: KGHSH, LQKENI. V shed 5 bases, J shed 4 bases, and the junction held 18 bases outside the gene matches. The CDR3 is CASSYLPLSGDYPDTQYF. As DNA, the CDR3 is TGTGCCAGCTCATACTTACCCCTCAGTGGGGACTATCCAGATACGCAGTATTTT. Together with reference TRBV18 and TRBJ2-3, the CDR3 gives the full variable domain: NAGVMQNPRHLVRRRGQEARLRCSPMKGHSHVYWYRQLPEEGLKFMVYLQKENIIDESGMPKERFSAEFPKEGPSILRIQQVVRGDSAAYFCASSYLPLSGDYPDTQYFGPGTRLTVL.

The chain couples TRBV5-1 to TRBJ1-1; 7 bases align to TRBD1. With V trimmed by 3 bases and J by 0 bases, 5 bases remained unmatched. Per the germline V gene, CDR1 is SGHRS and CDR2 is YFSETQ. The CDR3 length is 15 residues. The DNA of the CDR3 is TGCGCCAGCAGCTCGACAGGGCTCATGAACACTGAAGCTTTCTTT. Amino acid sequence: CASSSTGLMNTEAFF.

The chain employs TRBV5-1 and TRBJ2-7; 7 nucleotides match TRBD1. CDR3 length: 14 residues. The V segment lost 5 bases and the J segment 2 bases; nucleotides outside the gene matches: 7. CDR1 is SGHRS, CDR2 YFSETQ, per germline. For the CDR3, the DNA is TGCGCCAGCAGATTACAGGGGACCCCCTACGAGCAGTACTTC. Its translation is CASRLQGTPYEQYF.

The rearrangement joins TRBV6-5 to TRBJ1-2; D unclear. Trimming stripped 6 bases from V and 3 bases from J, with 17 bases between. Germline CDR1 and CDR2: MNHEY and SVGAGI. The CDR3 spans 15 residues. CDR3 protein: CASRAQVAVHYGYTF. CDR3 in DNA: TGTGCCAGCAGAGCCCAGGTGGCAGTTCACTATGGCTACACCTTC.

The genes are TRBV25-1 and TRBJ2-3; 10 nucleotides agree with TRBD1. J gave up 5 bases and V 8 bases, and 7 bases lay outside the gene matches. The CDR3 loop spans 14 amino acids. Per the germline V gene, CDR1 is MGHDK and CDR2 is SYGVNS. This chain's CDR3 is CASCRDRGKDTQYF. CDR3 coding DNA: TGTGCCAGCTGTCGGGACAGGGGAAAAGATACGCAGTATTTT.

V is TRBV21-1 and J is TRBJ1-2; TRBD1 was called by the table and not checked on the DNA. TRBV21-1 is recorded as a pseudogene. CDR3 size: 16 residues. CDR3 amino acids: CASSKGQGHRNYGYTF. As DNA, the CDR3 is TGTGCCAGCAGCAAGGGCCAGGGACACCGCAACTATGGCTACACCTTC.